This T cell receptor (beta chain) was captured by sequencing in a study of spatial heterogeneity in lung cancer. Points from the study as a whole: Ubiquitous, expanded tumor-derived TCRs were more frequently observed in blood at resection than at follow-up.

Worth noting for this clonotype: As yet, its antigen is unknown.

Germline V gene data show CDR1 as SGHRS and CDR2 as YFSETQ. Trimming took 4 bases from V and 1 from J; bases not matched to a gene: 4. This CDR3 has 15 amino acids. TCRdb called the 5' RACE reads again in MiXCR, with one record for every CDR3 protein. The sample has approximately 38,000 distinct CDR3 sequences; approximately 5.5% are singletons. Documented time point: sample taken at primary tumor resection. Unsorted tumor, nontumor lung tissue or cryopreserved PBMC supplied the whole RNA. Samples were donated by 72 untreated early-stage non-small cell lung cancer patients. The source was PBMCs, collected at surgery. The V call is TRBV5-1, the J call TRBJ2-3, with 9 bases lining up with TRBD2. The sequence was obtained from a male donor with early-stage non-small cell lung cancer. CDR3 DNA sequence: TGCGCCAGCAGCGGCGCGGGGGGGCGCACAGATACGCAGTATTTT. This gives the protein CASSGAGGRTDTQYF. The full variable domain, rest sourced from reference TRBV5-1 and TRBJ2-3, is KAGVTQTPRYLIKTRGQQVTLSCSPISGHRSVSWYQQTPGQGLQFLFEYFSETQRNKGNFPGRFSGRQFSNSRSEMNVSTLELGDSALYLCASSGAGGRTDTQYFGPGTRLTVL.